Detailed here is one T cell receptor (beta chain). The clone's antigen remains unknown. Qualities for individual bases were not recorded, and no much larger clone is one base off. The data were taken from a study of CD8+CD57+ T cells in acquired aplastic anemia (dated by TCRdb to 2016 to 2019). Concerning the study at large: DNA extracted from sorted CD4+ and CD8+ cells had a mean of approximately 3.5 ug, with a range of roughly 0.19 to 27.4 ug. Mean read counts for healthy donor samples were about 10 million for CD4+ cells and 11.0 million for CD8+ cells. The investigation overall reported the following: Patients and healthy controls showed no significant difference in CD8+ Simpson's diversity (P=0.060). Approximately 31 CD8+ CDR3 sequences were found in both patients and controls but appeared to be highly expressed in patients and within the immunodominant clones of the patients.

Genomic DNA was used as template for profiling of TCR beta VDJ combinations and CDR3 sequences. An Illumina HiSeq 2000 was used for TCR repertoire sequencing. For the original study's pipeline: Repertoires were assessed using TRBV/TRBJ rearrangement plots, CDR3 size and DJ length profiles, and Simpson's diversity index. Whichever DNA sequence was most abundant in the deep sequencing data was defined as the immunodominant clone. CDR3 amino acid sequences were screened for sharing across subjects and were compared with published repertoires and the VDJdb database. The public sequencing data were trimmed at Q25 with fastp and processed into clonotypes with MiXCR by TCRdb, which kept only in-frame beta chains. Each entry is one CDR3 protein sequence, shown with its most common DNA and genes. The V and J calls follow TCRdb's processing rather than the paper's. This sample has 50,000 to 70,000 distinct CDR3 sequences in its table, and about 50% of those were observed once. Clones ranked in the top ten supply 2% to 2.5% of the sample.

Between the V and J ends, shortened by 4 bases and 2 bases respectively, the junction contains 15 bases. Including cysteine and phenylalanine, the CDR3 has 15 amino acids. Only the CDR3 region is kept as DNA, spanning 45 bases read in frame from base 1. The germline V gene (reference sequence) sets CDR1 to LNHDA and CDR2 to SQIVND. TCR repertoires of sorted CD4+ and CD8+ blood T cells from severe aplastic anemia patients and healthy subjects were deep-sequenced in the study. Ficoll-Paque density gradient centrifugation was used to isolate peripheral blood mononuclear cells. CD4+ and CD8+ T cells were sorted by FACS or magnetic beads before DNA extraction.

The chain was built from TRBV19 and TRBJ2-7, with TRBD1 tentatively as D gene (5 bases match). Input material: sorted CD4+, CD8+, or CD8+CD57+ T cells (not recorded which) from PBMCs. This sequence was found in a human donor in good health, serving as a control. The CDR3 has the sequence CASSNPIQDAYEQYF. The DNA sequence is as follows: TGTGCCAGTAGTAACCCCATACAGGATGCCTACGAGCAGTACTTC.